Reported below is one T cell receptor (beta chain). Its specificity is unknown. Data came from immunoSEQ multiplex PCR; TCRdb stores just in-frame clones and leaves some out. Among 23,000 or so clones listed, roughly 84% were seen once. Specified time point: peripheral blood 6 weeks after treatment start. The data stem from a study of PD-L1 blockade in urothelial cancer. Study overall: Bladder-origin urothelial cancer in males described about 85% of the 29 patients. Median T cell yield per blood sample was about 150,000 cells. Analyzed time points were 3 weeks (second dose) and 6 weeks after therapy began.

V was shortened by 0 bases and J by 1 base, with 15 bases between the two germline ends. Germline CDR1 and CDR2: SGHDN and FVKESK. This CDR3 is built from 17 residues. Notes on the study in general: Those with durable benefit had larger increases in tumor-associated blood clones at 3 weeks.

This sequence originates from a man aged 70-80 years with urothelial cancer. Sequences were derived from PBMCs, sampled around atezolizumab (anti-PD-L1) treatment. The J gene is TRBJ1-1, the V gene TRBV14; no clear D gene. The CDR3 DNA sequence: TGTGCCAGCAGCCAAGAGTCTTATAGCACACCGAACACTGAAGCTTTCTTT. Translated: CASSQESYSTPNTEAFF.